This T cell receptor (beta chain) originates from a study of control samples from healthy donors and cancer patients. The data were produced by immunoSEQ multiplex PCR, yet TCRdb's version contains in-frame clones alone and is incomplete. Found here are roughly 100,000 clones, roughly 88% of them singletons; the top ten hold roughly 13%. The CDR3 loop spans 11 amino acids. The germline CDR1 and CDR2 sequences are SGHTA and FQGNSA. The V gene lost 5 bases and the J gene lost 14 bases, with 13 bases spanning the gap. This clone was detected only a few times. This clonotype originated in a young man in good health. V usage is TRBV7-2 and J usage is TRBJ2-1, with D possibly being TRBD2 (5 bases). The sequencing input was blood. CDR3 DNA sequence: TGTGCCAGCAGCGCCCACCAAGCGGAGTTCTTC. Translation gives CASSAHQAEFF.